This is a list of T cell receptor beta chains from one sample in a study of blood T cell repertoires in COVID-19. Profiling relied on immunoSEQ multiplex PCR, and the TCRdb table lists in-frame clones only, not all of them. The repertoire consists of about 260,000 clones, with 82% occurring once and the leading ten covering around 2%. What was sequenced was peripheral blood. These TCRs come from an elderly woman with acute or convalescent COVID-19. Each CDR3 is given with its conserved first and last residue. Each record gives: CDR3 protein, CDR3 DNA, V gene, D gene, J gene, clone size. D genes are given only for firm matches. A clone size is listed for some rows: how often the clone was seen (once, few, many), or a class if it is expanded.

CDR3 protein: CASSLAPTGGTETQYF; CDR3 DNA: TGTGCCAGCAGCTTAGCCCCGACAGGGGGGACAGAGACCCAGTACTTC; V gene: TRBV7-3; D gene: TRBD1; J gene: TRBJ2-5; clone size: NA
CDR3 protein: CASSPQRTGNLHF; CDR3 DNA: TGTGCCAGCAGTCCCCAACGGACAGGGAATTTGCACTTC; V gene: TRBV28; D gene: TRBD1; J gene: TRBJ2-7; clone size: NA
CDR3 protein: CSASDGRVNEQFF; CDR3 DNA: TGCAGTGCTAGTGACGGGAGGGTTAATGAGCAGTTCTTC; V gene: TRBV20-1; D gene: TRBD2; J gene: TRBJ2-1; clone size: NA
CDR3 protein: CASSRVTGANEKLFF; CDR3 DNA: TGTGCCAGTAGTAGGGTGACAGGGGCTAATGAAAAACTGTTTTTT; V gene: TRBV19; D gene: TRBD1; J gene: TRBJ1-4; clone size: NA
CDR3 protein: CASRLTSGSLSTDTQYF; CDR3 DNA: TGCGCCAGCAGGCTGACTAGCGGGAGCCTTAGCACAGATACGCAGTATTTT; V gene: TRBV5-1; D gene: TRBD2; J gene: TRBJ2-3; clone size: NA
CDR3 protein: CASSYGRSTDTQYF; CDR3 DNA: TGTGCCAGCAGTTATGGCAGGAGCACAGATACGCAGTATTTT; V gene: TRBV6-1; D gene: NA; J gene: TRBJ2-3; clone size: NA
CDR3 protein: CASSLASGLAGSYNEQFF; CDR3 DNA: TGTGCCAGCAGCTTAGCGTCGGGACTAGCGGGGTCCTACAATGAGCAGTTCTTC; V gene: TRBV11-1; D gene: TRBD2; J gene: TRBJ2-1; clone size: NA
CDR3 protein: CASSQGPGVYSPLHF; CDR3 DNA: TGCGCCAGCAGCCAAGGTCCAGGGGTTTATTCACCCCTCCACTTT; V gene: TRBV4-1; D gene: NA; J gene: TRBJ1-6; clone size: NA
CDR3 protein: CASSLSPGFTRGGYTF; CDR3 DNA: TGTGCCAGCAGTTTGTCTCCTGGATTTACCCGCGGGGGCTACACCTTC; V gene: TRBV28; D gene: NA; J gene: TRBJ1-2; clone size: once
CDR3 protein: CASSIPTGLSGELFF; CDR3 DNA: TGTGCCAGCAGTATTCCTACAGGGTTGAGCGGGGAGCTGTTTTTT; V gene: TRBV28; D gene: NA; J gene: TRBJ2-2; clone size: NA
CDR3 protein: CASSPTWTGGLETQYF; CDR3 DNA: TGTGCCAGTAGTCCTACCTGGACAGGGGGTCTTGAGACCCAGTACTTC; V gene: TRBV19; D gene: TRBD1; J gene: TRBJ2-5; clone size: NA
CDR3 protein: CASSERGGNYGYTF; CDR3 DNA: TGTGCCAGCAGTGAGAGGGGAGGGAACTATGGCTACACCTTC; V gene: TRBV25-1; D gene: NA; J gene: TRBJ1-2; clone size: NA
CDR3 protein: CASSVLATDTQYF; CDR3 DNA: TGTGCCAGCAGCGTACTAGCCACAGATACGCAGTATTTT; V gene: TRBV9; D gene: NA; J gene: TRBJ2-3; clone size: NA
CDR3 protein: CASSLETHTGELFF; CDR3 DNA: TGTGCCAGCAGCCTGGAGACGCACACCGGGGAGCTGTTTTTT; V gene: TRBV3-1/TRBV3-2; D gene: NA; J gene: TRBJ2-2; clone size: NA
CDR3 protein: CSVGSSGYNEQFF; CDR3 DNA: TGCAGCGTTGGTTCTAGCGGCTACAATGAGCAGTTCTTC; V gene: TRBV29-1; D gene: TRBD2; J gene: TRBJ2-1; clone size: NA
CDR3 protein: CASAQGTGSSPLHF; CDR3 DNA: TGCGCCAGCGCTCAAGGGACAGGGAGTTCACCCCTCCACTTT; V gene: TRBV5-1; D gene: TRBD1; J gene: TRBJ1-6; clone size: once
CDR3 protein: CASSLKAGGSYEQFF; CDR3 DNA: TGTGCCAGCAGCTTAAAAGCGGGGGGGTCATATGAGCAGTTCTTC; V gene: TRBV13; D gene: TRBD2; J gene: TRBJ2-1; clone size: NA
CDR3 protein: CASSPRTAGYGYTF; CDR3 DNA: TGTGCCAGCAGCCCGAGGACAGCCGGCTATGGCTACACCTTC; V gene: TRBV7-9; D gene: NA; J gene: TRBJ1-2; clone size: once
CDR3 protein: CASSSPGRSGNEQFF; CDR3 DNA: TGTGCCAGCAGCTCGCCCGGGAGGAGTGGGAATGAGCAGTTCTTC; V gene: TRBV7-2; D gene: TRBD2; J gene: TRBJ2-1; clone size: NA
CDR3 protein: CASINRGLNTEAFF; CDR3 DNA: TGTGCCAGCATAAATCGGGGATTGAACACTGAAGCTTTCTTT; V gene: TRBV6-5; D gene: NA; J gene: TRBJ1-1; clone size: once
CDR3 protein: CASSPRGFSYEQYF; CDR3 DNA: TGTGCCAGCAGCCCCAGGGGGTTTTCCTACGAGCAGTACTTC; V gene: TRBV5-6; D gene: TRBD1; J gene: TRBJ2-7; clone size: few
CDR3 protein: CASSSPGQGDTQYF; CDR3 DNA: TGCGCCAGCAGCTCCCCTGGCCAGGGGGATACGCAGTATTTT; V gene: TRBV5-1; D gene: NA; J gene: TRBJ2-3; clone size: NA
CDR3 protein: CASSQEHSNQPQHF; CDR3 DNA: TGTGCCAGCAGCCAAGAACATAGCAATCAGCCCCAGCATTTT; V gene: TRBV3-1/TRBV3-2; D gene: NA; J gene: TRBJ1-5; clone size: NA
CDR3 protein: CASALLAGVWETQYF; CDR3 DNA: TGCGCCAGCGCACTACTAGCGGGAGTCTGGGAGACCCAGTACTTC; V gene: TRBV5-1; D gene: TRBD2; J gene: TRBJ2-5; clone size: NA
CDR3 protein: CASSPLPGQYPYEQYF; CDR3 DNA: TGTGCCAGCTCACCACTTCCGGGACAGTACCCCTACGAGCAGTACTTC; V gene: TRBV18; D gene: TRBD1; J gene: TRBJ2-7; clone size: NA
CDR3 protein: CASQGARGPYNEQFF; CDR3 DNA: TGTGCCAGCCAGGGGGCCCGGGGGCCCTACAATGAGCAGTTCTTC; V gene: TRBV7-2; D gene: TRBD1; J gene: TRBJ2-1; clone size: NA
CDR3 protein: CASSVDSVAKNIQYF; CDR3 DNA: TGTGCCAGCAGTGTCGACTCAGTAGCCAAAAACATTCAGTACTTC; V gene: TRBV2; D gene: NA; J gene: TRBJ2-4; clone size: NA
CDR3 protein: CASRQQVNQPQHF; CDR3 DNA: TGTGCCAGCAGACAACAGGTAAATCAGCCCCAGCATTTT; V gene: TRBV6-5; D gene: NA; J gene: TRBJ1-5; clone size: once
CDR3 protein: CASSFSGPKETQYF; CDR3 DNA: TGTGCCAGCAGTTTTAGCGGGCCGAAAGAGACCCAGTACTTC; V gene: TRBV11-2; D gene: TRBD2; J gene: TRBJ2-5; clone size: NA
CDR3 protein: CASTGRTSGGEQFF; CDR3 DNA: TGTGCCAGCACCGGTCGGACTAGCGGCGGTGAGCAGTTCTTC; V gene: TRBV2; D gene: TRBD2; J gene: TRBJ2-1; clone size: NA
CDR3 protein: CASSSLDRVRGYTF; CDR3 DNA: TGTGCCAGTAGTTCCCTCGACAGGGTGCGAGGCTACACCTTC; V gene: TRBV19; D gene: TRBD1; J gene: TRBJ1-2; clone size: NA
CDR3 protein: CSGTGAGDTQYF; CDR3 DNA: TGCAGCGGGACAGGGGCGGGAGATACGCAGTATTTT; V gene: TRBV29-1; D gene: TRBD1; J gene: TRBJ2-3; clone size: NA
CDR3 protein: CASSPQGGYEQYF; CDR3 DNA: TGTGCCAGCAGCCCCCAGGGGGGATACGAGCAGTACTTC; V gene: TRBV7-3; D gene: NA; J gene: TRBJ2-7; clone size: NA
CDR3 protein: CASSSGTLPNTEAFF; CDR3 DNA: TGTGCCAGCAGTTCCGGGACACTACCGAACACTGAAGCTTTCTTT; V gene: TRBV28; D gene: NA; J gene: TRBJ1-1; clone size: NA
CDR3 protein: CASSLGILAGQETQYF; CDR3 DNA: TGTGCCAGCAGCTTAGGCATCCTAGCGGGGCAAGAGACCCAGTACTTC; V gene: TRBV11-3; D gene: TRBD2; J gene: TRBJ2-5; clone size: NA
CDR3 protein: CASSLALARTDTQYF; CDR3 DNA: TGTGCCAGCAGCTTAGCACTAGCGAGGACAGATACGCAGTATTTT; V gene: TRBV7-6; D gene: TRBD2; J gene: TRBJ2-3; clone size: NA
CDR3 protein: CASSLGLLAGLGDTQYF; CDR3 DNA: TGTGCCAGCAGCTTAGGTTTATTAGCGGGGTTGGGAGATACGCAGTATTTT; V gene: TRBV7-2; D gene: TRBD2; J gene: TRBJ2-3; clone size: NA
CDR3 protein: CASRLLAGSYNEQFF; CDR3 DNA: TGTGCCAGCAGGTTACTAGCGGGATCCTACAATGAGCAGTTCTTC; V gene: TRBV27; D gene: TRBD2; J gene: TRBJ2-1; clone size: NA